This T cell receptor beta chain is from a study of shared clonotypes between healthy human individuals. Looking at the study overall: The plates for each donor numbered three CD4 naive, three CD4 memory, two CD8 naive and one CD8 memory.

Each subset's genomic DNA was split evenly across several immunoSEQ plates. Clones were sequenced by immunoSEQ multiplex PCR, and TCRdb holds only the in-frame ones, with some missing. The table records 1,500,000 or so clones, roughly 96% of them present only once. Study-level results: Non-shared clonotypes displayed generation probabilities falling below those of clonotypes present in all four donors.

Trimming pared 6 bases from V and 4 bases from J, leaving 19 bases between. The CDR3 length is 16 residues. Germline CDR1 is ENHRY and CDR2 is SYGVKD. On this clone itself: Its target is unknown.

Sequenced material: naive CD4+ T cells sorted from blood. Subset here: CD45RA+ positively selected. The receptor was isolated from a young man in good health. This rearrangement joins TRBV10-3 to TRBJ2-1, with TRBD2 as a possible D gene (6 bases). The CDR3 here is CAIREGEAIQYNEQFF. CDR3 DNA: TGTGCCATCAGAGAAGGGGAGGCAATACAGTACAATGAGCAGTTCTTC.